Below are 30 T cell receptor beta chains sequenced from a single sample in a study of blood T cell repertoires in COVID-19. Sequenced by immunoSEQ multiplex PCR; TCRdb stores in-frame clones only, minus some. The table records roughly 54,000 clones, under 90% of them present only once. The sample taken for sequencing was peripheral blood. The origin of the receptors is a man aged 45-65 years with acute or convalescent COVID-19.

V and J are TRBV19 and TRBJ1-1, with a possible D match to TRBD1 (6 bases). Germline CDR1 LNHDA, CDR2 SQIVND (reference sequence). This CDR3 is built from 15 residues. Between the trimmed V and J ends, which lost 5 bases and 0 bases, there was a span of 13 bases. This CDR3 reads CASSEDRPMNTEAFF. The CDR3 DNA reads TGTGCCAGTAGTGAAGACAGGCCCATGAACACTGAAGCTTTCTTT.

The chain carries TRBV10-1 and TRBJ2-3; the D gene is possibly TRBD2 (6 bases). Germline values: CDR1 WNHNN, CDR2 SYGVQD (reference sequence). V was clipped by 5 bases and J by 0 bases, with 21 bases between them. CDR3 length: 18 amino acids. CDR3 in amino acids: CASSPRPGRPLSTDTQYF. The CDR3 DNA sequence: TGCGCCAGCAGTCCAAGGCCGGGGAGGCCACTTAGCACAGATACGCAGTATTTT.

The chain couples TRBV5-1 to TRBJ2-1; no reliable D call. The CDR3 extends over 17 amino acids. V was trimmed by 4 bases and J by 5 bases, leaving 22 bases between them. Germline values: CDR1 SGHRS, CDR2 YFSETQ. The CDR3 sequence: CASSLEEVLMENNEQFF. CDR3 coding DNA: TGCGCCAGCAGCCTGGAAGAGGTGTTGATGGAGAACAATGAGCAGTTCTTC.

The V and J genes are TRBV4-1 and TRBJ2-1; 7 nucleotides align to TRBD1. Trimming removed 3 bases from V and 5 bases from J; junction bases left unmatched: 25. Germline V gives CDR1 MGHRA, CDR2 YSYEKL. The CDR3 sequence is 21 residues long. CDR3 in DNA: TGCGCCAGCAGCCATCCACCGAGGGGGCCAGCACTAGAGCGGCCTAACAATGAGCAGTTCTTC. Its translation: CASSHPPRGPALERPNNEQFF.

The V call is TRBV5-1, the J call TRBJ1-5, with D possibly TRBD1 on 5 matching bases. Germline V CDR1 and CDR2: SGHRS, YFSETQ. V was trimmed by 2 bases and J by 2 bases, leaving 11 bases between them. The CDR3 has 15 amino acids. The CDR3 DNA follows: TGCGCCAGCAGCTTTGGGGGAGGAGGCAATCAGCCCCAGCATTTT. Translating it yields CASSFGGGGNQPQHF. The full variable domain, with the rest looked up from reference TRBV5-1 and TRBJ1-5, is KAGVTQTPRYLIKTRGQQVTLSCSPISGHRSVSWYQQTPGQGLQFLFEYFSETQRNKGNFPGRFSGRQFSNSRSEMNVSTLELGDSALYLCASSFGGGGNQPQHFGDGTRLSIL.

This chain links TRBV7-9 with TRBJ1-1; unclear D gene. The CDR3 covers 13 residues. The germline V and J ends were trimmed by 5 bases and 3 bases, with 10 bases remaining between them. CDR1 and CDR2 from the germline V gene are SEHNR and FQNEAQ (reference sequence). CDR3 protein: CASSDSLDTEAFF. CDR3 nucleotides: TGTGCCAGCAGCGACTCTCTCGACACTGAAGCTTTCTTT.

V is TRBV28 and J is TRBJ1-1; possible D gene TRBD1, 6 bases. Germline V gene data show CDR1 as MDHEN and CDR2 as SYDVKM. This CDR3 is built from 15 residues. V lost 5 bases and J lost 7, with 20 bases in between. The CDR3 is CASSAPRGGRVEAFF. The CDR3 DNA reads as TGTGCCAGCAGTGCTCCCCGGGGGGGGCGAGTTGAAGCTTTCTTT. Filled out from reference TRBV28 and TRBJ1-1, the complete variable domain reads DVKVTQSSRYLVKRTGEKVFLECVQDMDHENMFWYRQDPGLGLRLIYFSYDVKMKEKGDIPEGYSVSREKKERFSLILESASTNQTSMYLCASSAPRGGRVEAFFGQGTRLTVV.

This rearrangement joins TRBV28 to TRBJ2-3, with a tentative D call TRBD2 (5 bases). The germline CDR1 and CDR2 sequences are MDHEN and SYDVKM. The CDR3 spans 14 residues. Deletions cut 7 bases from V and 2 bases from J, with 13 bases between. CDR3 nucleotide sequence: TGTGCCAGCACGGAGACCGGGAACACAGATACGCAGTATTTT. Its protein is CASTETGNTDTQYF.

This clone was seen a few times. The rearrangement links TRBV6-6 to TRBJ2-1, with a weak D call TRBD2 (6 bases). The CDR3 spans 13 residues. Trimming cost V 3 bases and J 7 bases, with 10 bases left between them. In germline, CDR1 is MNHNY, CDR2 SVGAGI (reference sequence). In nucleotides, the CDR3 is TGTGCCAGCAGTTATGGCGGGATAAATGAGCAGTTCTTC. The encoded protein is CASSYGGINEQFF.

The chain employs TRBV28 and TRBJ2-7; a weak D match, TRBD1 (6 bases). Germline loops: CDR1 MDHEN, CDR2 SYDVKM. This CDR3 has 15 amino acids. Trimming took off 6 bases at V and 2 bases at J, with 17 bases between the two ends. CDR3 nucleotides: TGTGCCAGCAGACCCGGACAGATACTAACCTACGAGCAGTACTTC. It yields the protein CASRPGQILTYEQYF. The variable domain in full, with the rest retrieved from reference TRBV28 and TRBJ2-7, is DVKVTQSSRYLVKRTGEKVFLECVQDMDHENMFWYRQDPGLGLRLIYFSYDVKMKEKGDIPEGYSVSREKKERFSLILESASTNQTSMYLCASRPGQILTYEQYFGPGTRLTVT.

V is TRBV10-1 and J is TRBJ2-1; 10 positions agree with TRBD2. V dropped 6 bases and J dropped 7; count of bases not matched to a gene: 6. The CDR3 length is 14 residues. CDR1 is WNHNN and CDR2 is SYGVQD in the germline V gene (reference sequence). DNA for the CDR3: TGCGCCAGCAGCTCTAGCGGGGGTATTAATGAGCAGTTCTTC. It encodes CASSSSGGINEQFF.

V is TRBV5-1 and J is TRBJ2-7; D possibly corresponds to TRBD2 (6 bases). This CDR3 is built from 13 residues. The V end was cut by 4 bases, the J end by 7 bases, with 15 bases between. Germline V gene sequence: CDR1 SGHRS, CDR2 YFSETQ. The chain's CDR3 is CASSVGGKEEQYF. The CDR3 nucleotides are TGCGCCAGCAGCGTCGGAGGGAAGGAAGAGCAGTACTTC. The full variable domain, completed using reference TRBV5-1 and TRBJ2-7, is KAGVTQTPRYLIKTRGQQVTLSCSPISGHRSVSWYQQTPGQGLQFLFEYFSETQRNKGNFPGRFSGRQFSNSRSEMNVSTLELGDSALYLCASSVGGKEEQYFGPGTRLTVT.

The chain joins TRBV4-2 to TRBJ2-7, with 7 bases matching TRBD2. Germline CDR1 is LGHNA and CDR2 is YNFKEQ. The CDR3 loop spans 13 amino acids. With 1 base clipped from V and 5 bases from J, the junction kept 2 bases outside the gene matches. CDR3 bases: TGTGCCAGCAGCCAAGGTGGGGGGGACGAGCAGTACTTC. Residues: CASSQGGGDEQYF.

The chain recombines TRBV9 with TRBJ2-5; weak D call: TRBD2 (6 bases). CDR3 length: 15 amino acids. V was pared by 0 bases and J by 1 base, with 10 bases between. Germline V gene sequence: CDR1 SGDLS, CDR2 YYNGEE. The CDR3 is CASSVDGAGQETQYF. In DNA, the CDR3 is TGTGCCAGCAGCGTAGATGGAGCGGGCCAAGAGACCCAGTACTTC.

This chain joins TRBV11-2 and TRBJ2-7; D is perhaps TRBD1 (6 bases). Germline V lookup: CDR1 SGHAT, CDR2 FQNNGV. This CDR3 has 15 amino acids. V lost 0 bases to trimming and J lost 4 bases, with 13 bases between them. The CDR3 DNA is TGTGCCAGCAGCTTAGAAGGGCAGGGGCTATACGAGCAGTACTTC. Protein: CASSLEGQGLYEQYF.

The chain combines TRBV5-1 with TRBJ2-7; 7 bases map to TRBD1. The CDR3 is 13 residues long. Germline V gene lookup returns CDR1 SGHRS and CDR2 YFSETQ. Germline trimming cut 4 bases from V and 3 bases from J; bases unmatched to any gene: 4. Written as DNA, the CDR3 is TGCGCCAGCAGCCGCTGGGACAGCTACGAGCAGTACTTC. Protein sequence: CASSRWDSYEQYF.

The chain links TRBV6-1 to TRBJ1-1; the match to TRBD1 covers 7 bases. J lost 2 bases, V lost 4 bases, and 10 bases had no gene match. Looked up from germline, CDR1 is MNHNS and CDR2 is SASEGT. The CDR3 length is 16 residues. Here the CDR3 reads CASSATTGAVNTEAFF. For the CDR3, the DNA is TGTGCCAGCAGTGCTACTACAGGGGCTGTCAACACTGAAGCTTTCTTT.

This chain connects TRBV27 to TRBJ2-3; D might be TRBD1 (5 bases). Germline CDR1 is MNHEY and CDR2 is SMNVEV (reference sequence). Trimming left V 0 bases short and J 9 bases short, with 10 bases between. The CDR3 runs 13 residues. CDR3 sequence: CASSLSSGITQYF. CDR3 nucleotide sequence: TGTGCCAGCAGTTTATCTTCAGGGATAACGCAGTATTTT.

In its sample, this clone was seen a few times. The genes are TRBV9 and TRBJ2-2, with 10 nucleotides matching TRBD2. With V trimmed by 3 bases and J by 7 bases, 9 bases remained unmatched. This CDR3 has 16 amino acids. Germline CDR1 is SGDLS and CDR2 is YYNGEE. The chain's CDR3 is CASSARGPSGGGELFF. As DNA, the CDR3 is TGTGCCAGCAGCGCTAGGGGCCCTAGCGGGGGCGGGGAGCTGTTTTTT.

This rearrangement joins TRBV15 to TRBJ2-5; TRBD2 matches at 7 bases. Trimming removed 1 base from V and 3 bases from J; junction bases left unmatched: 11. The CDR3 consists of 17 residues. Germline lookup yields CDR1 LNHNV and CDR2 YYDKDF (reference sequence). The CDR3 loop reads CATSRGGGKGYEETQYF. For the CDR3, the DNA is TGTGCCACCAGCAGAGGGGGAGGGAAGGGGTATGAAGAGACCCAGTACTTC.

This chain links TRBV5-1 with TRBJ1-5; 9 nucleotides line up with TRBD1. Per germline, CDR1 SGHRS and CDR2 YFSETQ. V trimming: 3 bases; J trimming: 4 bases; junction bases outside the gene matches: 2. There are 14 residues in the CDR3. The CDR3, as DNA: TGCGCCAGCAGCTACGGACAGGGGAATCAGCCCCAGCATTTT. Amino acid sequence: CASSYGQGNQPQHF.

Written as DNA, the CDR3 is TGTGCCAGCAGTCCCCCTGAGAAGAGAGCCCTCCACTTT. It yields the protein CASSPPEKRALHF. The V gene is TRBV28, the J gene TRBJ1-6; D not certain. CDR3 size: 13 residues. The germline V gene has CDR1 MDHEN and CDR2 SYDVKM. Trimming took off 5 bases at V and 14 bases at J, with 16 bases between the two ends.

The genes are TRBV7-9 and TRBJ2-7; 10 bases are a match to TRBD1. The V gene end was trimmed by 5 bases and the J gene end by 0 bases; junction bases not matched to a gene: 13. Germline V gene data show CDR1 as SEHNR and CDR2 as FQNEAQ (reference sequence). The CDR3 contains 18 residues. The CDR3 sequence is CASSPIRVGQGSSYEQYF. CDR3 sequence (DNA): TGTGCCAGCAGCCCCATTCGTGTGGGACAGGGGTCCTCCTACGAGCAGTACTTC. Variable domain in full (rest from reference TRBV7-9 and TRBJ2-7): DTGVSQNPRHKITKRGQNVTFRCDPISEHNRLYWYRQTLGQGPEFLTYFQNEAQLEKSRLLSDRFSAERPKGSFSTLEIQRTEQGDSAMYLCASSPIRVGQGSSYEQYFGPGTRLTVT.

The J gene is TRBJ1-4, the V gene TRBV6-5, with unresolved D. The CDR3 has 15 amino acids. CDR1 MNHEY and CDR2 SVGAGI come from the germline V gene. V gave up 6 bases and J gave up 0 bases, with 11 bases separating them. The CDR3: CASRRQIATNEKLFF. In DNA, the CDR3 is TGTGCCAGCAGGAGACAAATCGCAACTAATGAAAAACTGTTTTTT.

The CDR3 reads CASSQETGHGYTF. The CDR3, as DNA: TGTGCCAGCAGCCAAGAAACAGGGCATGGCTACACCTTC. The chain uses TRBV3-1 (or the pseudogene TRBV3-2) and TRBJ1-2; TRBD1 might be the D (6 bases). Germline V gene data show CDR1 as LGHDT and CDR2 as YNNKEL (reference sequence). The CDR3 sequence is 13 residues long. Trimming removed 0 bases at V and 6 bases at J, with 8 bases between.

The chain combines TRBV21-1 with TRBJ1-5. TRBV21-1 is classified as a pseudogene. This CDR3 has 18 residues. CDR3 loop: CASIIQQGPLAEDQPQHF. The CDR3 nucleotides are TGTGCCAGCATCATCCAGCAGGGCCCCTTAGCGGAGGATCAGCCCCAGCATTTT.

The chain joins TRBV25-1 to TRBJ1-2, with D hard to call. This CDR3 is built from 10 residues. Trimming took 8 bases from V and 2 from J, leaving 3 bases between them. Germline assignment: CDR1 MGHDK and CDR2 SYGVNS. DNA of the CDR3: TGTGCCAGCGGCAACTATGGCTACACCTTC. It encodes CASGNYGYTF.

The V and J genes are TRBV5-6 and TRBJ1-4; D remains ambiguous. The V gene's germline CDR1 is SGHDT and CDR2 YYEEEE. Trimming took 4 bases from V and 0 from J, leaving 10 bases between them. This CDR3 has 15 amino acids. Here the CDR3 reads CASSPTASTNEKLFF. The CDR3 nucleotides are TGTGCCAGCAGCCCCACAGCATCAACTAATGAAAAACTGTTTTTT.

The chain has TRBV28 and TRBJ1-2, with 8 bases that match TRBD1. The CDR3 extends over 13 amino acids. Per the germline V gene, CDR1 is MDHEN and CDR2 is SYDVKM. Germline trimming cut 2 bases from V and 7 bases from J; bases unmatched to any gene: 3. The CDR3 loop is CASSLQGAFGYTF. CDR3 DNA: TGTGCCAGCAGTTTACAGGGGGCGTTTGGCTACACCTTC.

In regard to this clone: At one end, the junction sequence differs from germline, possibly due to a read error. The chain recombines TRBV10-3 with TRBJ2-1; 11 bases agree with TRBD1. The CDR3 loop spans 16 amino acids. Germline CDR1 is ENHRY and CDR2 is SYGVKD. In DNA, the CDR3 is TGTGCCGTCAGTGGGAAGTCGGGACAGGGGGGGAATGAGCAGTTCTTC. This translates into CAVSGKSGQGGNEQFF.